One and the same sample provided the 31 T cell receptor beta chains below, sequenced in a study of T cell changes during pregnancy in multiple sclerosis. Sequencing was performed with immunoSEQ multiplex PCR; in TCRdb, only in-frame clones are kept and a portion is missing. The sample lists fewer than 60,000 clones; approximately 91% were seen once. This material consisted of peripheral blood, taken in the second trimester of pregnancy. Receptors were obtained from a female donor with multiple sclerosis, enrolled in a pregnancy study.

The V call is TRBV9, the J call TRBJ2-7; 9 positions match TRBD1. V lost 3 bases to trimming and J lost 3 bases; unmatched junction nucleotides: 13. The CDR3 totals 17 residues. Germline V gives CDR1 SGDLS, CDR2 YYNGEE. The CDR3 loop reads CASSAMPGTGTIYEQYF. In nucleotides, the CDR3 is TGTGCCAGCAGCGCCATGCCCGGGACAGGGACTATCTACGAGCAGTACTTC.

The J gene is TRBJ1-4, the V gene TRBV4-3; the D is unclear. CDR3 length: 14 residues. Germline CDR1 LGHNA, CDR2 YSLEER. V was clipped by 3 bases and J by 4 bases, with 9 bases between them. CDR3 sequence (DNA): TGCGCCAGCAGCCAGAGCATTCGTAATGAAAAACTGTTTTTT. It codes for CASSQSIRNEKLFF.

The rearrangement uses TRBV2 and TRBJ1-1; 8 bases align to TRBD1. This CDR3 has 13 residues. With V trimmed by 5 bases and J by 8 bases, 7 bases remained unmatched. Germline CDR1 is SNHLY and CDR2 is FYNNEI. Here the CDR3 reads CASSQGAFLEAFF. The CDR3 DNA is TGTGCCAGCAGTCAGGGGGCGTTTCTGGAAGCTTTCTTT.

The gene calls are TRBV7-2 and TRBJ2-2, with D maybe TRBD1 (5 bases). This CDR3 contains 14 residues. In germline, CDR1 is SGHTA, CDR2 FQGNSA. The V end lost 5 bases, the J end lost 0 bases, and 7 bases lay between the germline ends. The CDR3: CASSQTANTGELFF. The CDR3 DNA reads TGTGCCAGCAGCCAGACAGCGAACACCGGGGAGCTGTTTTTT.

The chain joins TRBV6-6 to TRBJ1-5; a weak D match, TRBD1 (6 bases). The CDR3 spans 14 residues. Per the germline V gene, CDR1 is MNHNY and CDR2 is SVGAGI (reference sequence). V shed 0 bases and J shed 7 bases, with 10 bases lying between them. This chain's CDR3 is CASSYSGASQPQHF. CDR3 DNA: TGTGCCAGCAGTTACTCGGGGGCCAGCCAGCCCCAGCATTTT.

In DNA form, the CDR3 reads TGTGCCAGCAGTTGGAATGAGGGGGCCTTTAGCAATCAGCCCCAGCATTTT. It codes for CASSWNEGAFSNQPQHF. The genes are TRBV28 and TRBJ1-5; TRBD1 agrees at 7 bases. The CDR3 is made up of 17 amino acids. V trimming: 4 bases; J trimming: 0 bases; junction bases outside the gene matches: 9. Germline V gene sequence: CDR1 MDHEN, CDR2 SYDVKM. Looking up the rest from reference TRBV28 and TRBJ1-5 gives the full variable domain: DVKVTQSSRYLVKRTGEKVFLECVQDMDHENMFWYRQDPGLGLRLIYFSYDVKMKEKGDIPEGYSVSREKKERFSLILESASTNQTSMYLCASSWNEGAFSNQPQHFGDGTRLSIL.

The chain recombines TRBV15 with TRBJ1-2; D perhaps matches TRBD1 (5 bases). The CDR3 sequence is 14 residues long. Trimming shortened V by 0 bases and J by 4 bases, and 9 bases separated the two germline ends. The germline V gene encodes CDR1 LNHNV and CDR2 YYDKDF (reference sequence). The CDR3 protein is CATSRDLGGYGYTF. CDR3 DNA: TGTGCCACCAGCAGAGATCTGGGGGGCTATGGCTACACCTTC.

The chain couples TRBV7-2 to TRBJ2-5, with 8 positions matching TRBD2. CDR1 and CDR2 from the germline V gene are SGHTA and FQGNSA. The CDR3 covers 14 residues. V lost 3 bases and J lost 7; bases outside the gene matches: 7. CDR3 region: CASSFFPSGGTQYF. The CDR3 DNA reads as TGTGCCAGCAGCTTCTTCCCGAGCGGGGGGACCCAGTACTTC.

This rearrangement joins TRBV7-8 to TRBJ2-1; 10 bases are a match to TRBD2. The trim removed 5 bases at V and 1 base at J, leaving 8 bases unmatched. Germline-derived CDR1 and CDR2 are SGHVS and FQNEAQ. The CDR3 covers 17 residues. CDR3 sequence: CASSQYSGGPSYNEQFF. CDR3 nucleotide sequence: TGTGCCAGCAGCCAGTATAGCGGGGGGCCATCCTACAATGAGCAGTTCTTC.

The chain uses TRBV6-8 and TRBJ1-6; D unclear. Deletions cut 11 bases from V and 10 bases from J, with 12 bases between. The V gene's germline CDR1 is MNHGY and CDR2 SAAAGT. The CDR3 covers 11 residues. CDR3 in amino acids: CACGLGSPLHF. CDR3 coding DNA: TGTGCCTGCGGACTAGGATCACCCCTCCACTTT.

The V call is TRBV19, the J call TRBJ2-7; D ambiguous. The germline CDR1 and CDR2 sequences are LNHDA and SQIVND (reference sequence). The V end was cut by 3 bases, the J end by 0 bases, with 9 bases between. This CDR3 is 14 amino acids long. The CDR3 sequence: CASSIFPGSYEQYF. The CDR3 DNA reads as TGTGCCAGTAGTATCTTTCCGGGCTCCTACGAGCAGTACTTC.

This chain links TRBV5-1 with TRBJ1-1; TRBD1 agrees at 9 bases. Germline CDR1 SGHRS, CDR2 YFSETQ. The CDR3 spans 13 residues. V lost 5 bases to trimming and J lost 5 bases; unmatched junction nucleotides: 4. The CDR3 DNA follows: TGCGCCAGCAGTTACAGGGGGCCGACTGAAGCTTTCTTT. As protein: CASSYRGPTEAFF.

This chain uses TRBV10-2 with TRBJ2-7, with a weak D call TRBD1 (6 bases). The CDR3 length is 18 residues. The V and J ends lost 2 bases and 3 bases respectively, with 23 bases between them. Germline loops: CDR1 WSHSY, CDR2 SAAADI. The CDR3: CASSEPSHRAMGSYEQYF. CDR3 nucleotides: TGCGCCAGCAGTGAGCCTTCCCACAGGGCGATGGGAAGCTACGAGCAGTACTTC.

This clone was seen just once. The chain combines TRBV28 with TRBJ1-2, with 11 bases aligning to TRBD1. J gave up 8 bases and V 1 base, and 3 bases lay outside the gene matches. Germline V lookup: CDR1 MDHEN, CDR2 SYDVKM. The CDR3 length is 14 residues. This CDR3 reads CASSLLDRGLGYTF. The CDR3 DNA is TGTGCCAGCAGTTTATTGGACAGGGGGCTCGGCTACACCTTC.

The chain links TRBV28 to TRBJ2-7, with D tentatively TRBD2 (5 bases). The CDR3 covers 13 residues. V was shortened by 5 bases and J by 4 bases, with 12 bases between the two germline ends. Germline V CDR1 and CDR2: MDHEN, SYDVKM. The CDR3 reads CASSPSDFYEQYF. CDR3 DNA: TGTGCCAGCAGTCCTTCGGACTTTTACGAGCAGTACTTC. The full variable domain, completed using reference TRBV28 and TRBJ2-7, is DVKVTQSSRYLVKRTGEKVFLECVQDMDHENMFWYRQDPGLGLRLIYFSYDVKMKEKGDIPEGYSVSREKKERFSLILESASTNQTSMYLCASSPSDFYEQYFGPGTRLTVT.

The rearrangement links TRBV4-1 to TRBJ1-2, with TRBD1 matching over 10 bases. Germline CDR1 MGHRA, CDR2 YSYEKL. V dropped 3 bases and J dropped 8; count of bases not matched to a gene: 6. The CDR3 runs to 14 residues. The CDR3 region is CASSHMDRGRGYTF. The DNA of the CDR3 is TGCGCCAGCAGCCATATGGACAGGGGGAGAGGCTACACCTTC.

The chain combines TRBV9 with TRBJ2-7, with no clear D. The germline V gene encodes CDR1 SGDLS and CDR2 YYNGEE. V gave up 4 bases and J gave up 0 bases, with 11 bases separating them. This CDR3 contains 14 residues. Written as DNA, the CDR3 is TGTGCCAGCAGCCCGGCGGATAACTCCTACGAGCAGTACTTC. Translation: CASSPADNSYEQYF. The whole variable domain, remainder taken from reference TRBV9 and TRBJ2-7, is DSGVTQTPKHLITATGQRVTLRCSPRSGDLSVYWYQQSLDQGLQFLIQYYNGEERAKGNILERFSAQQFPDLHSELNLSSLELGDSALYFCASSPADNSYEQYFGPGTRLTVT.

The CDR3 is CASSLLSAGKEKLFF. For the CDR3, the DNA is TGTGCCAGCAGCTTGTTATCGGCAGGAAAGGAAAAACTGTTTTTT. This sequence joins TRBV5-6 and TRBJ1-4; no clear D gene. The V end lost 1 base, the J end lost 8 bases, and 15 bases lay between the germline ends. CDR1 is SGHDT and CDR2 is YYEEEE in the germline V gene. The CDR3 sequence is 15 residues long.

J is TRBJ2-4 and V is TRBV5-1; a possible D gene is TRBD1 (6 bases). V was trimmed by 5 bases and J by 6 bases, leaving 15 bases between them. Germline CDR1 and CDR2: SGHRS and YFSETQ. The CDR3 consists of 14 residues. DNA of the CDR3: TGCGCCAGCAGTCCTGGGACACCCGGAAACATTCAGTACTTC. Encoded protein: CASSPGTPGNIQYF. Supplemented by reference TRBV5-1 and TRBJ2-4, the full variable domain reads KAGVTQTPRYLIKTRGQQVTLSCSPISGHRSVSWYQQTPGQGLQFLFEYFSETQRNKGNFPGRFSGRQFSNSRSEMNVSTLELGDSALYLCASSPGTPGNIQYFGAGTRLSVL.

The genes are TRBV7-2 and TRBJ2-7; the match to TRBD2 covers 9 bases. The V and J ends lost 3 bases and 0 bases, in that order; junction bases with no gene match: 3. From germline, CDR1 is SGHTA and CDR2 FQGNSA. This CDR3 is 15 amino acids long. Here the CDR3 reads CASSFAAGGSYEQYF. In DNA, the CDR3 is TGTGCCAGCAGCTTTGCAGCGGGGGGCTCCTACGAGCAGTACTTC.

The rearrangement uses TRBV19 and TRBJ1-6; D gene uncertain. V was pared by 1 base and J by 0 bases, with 7 bases between. The CDR3 consists of 16 residues. Germline loops: CDR1 LNHDA, CDR2 SQIVND (reference sequence). The CDR3 coding sequence is TGTGCCAGTAGTATAGGAGCGGGCTCCTATAATTCACCCCTCCACTTT. It codes for CASSIGAGSYNSPLHF.

The chain is built from TRBV28 and TRBJ2-7; D unresolved. Deletions cut 5 bases from V and 6 bases from J, with 11 bases between. Germline loops: CDR1 MDHEN, CDR2 SYDVKM. This CDR3 has 12 residues. CDR3 nucleotide sequence: TGTGCCAGCAGTCTCGCCCGAGGCGAGCAGTACTTC. This encodes CASSLARGEQYF. Full variable domain (rest looked up from reference TRBV28 and TRBJ2-7): DVKVTQSSRYLVKRTGEKVFLECVQDMDHENMFWYRQDPGLGLRLIYFSYDVKMKEKGDIPEGYSVSREKKERFSLILESASTNQTSMYLCASSLARGEQYFGPGTRLTVT.

This chain joins TRBV5-1 and TRBJ1-1; TRBD1 is a possible D gene (6 bases). V was trimmed by 3 bases and J by 2 bases, leaving 14 bases between them. Germline CDR1 SGHRS, CDR2 YFSETQ. This CDR3 contains 15 residues. The CDR3 DNA is TGCGCCAGCAGCTCCCCCAAAGGGGGAAACACTGAAGCTTTCTTT. It encodes CASSSPKGGNTEAFF.

V gene TRBV29-1 combines with J gene TRBJ1-1, with no clear D. V lost 7 bases, J lost 5 bases, and 14 bases lay in between. Germline CDR1 and CDR2: SQVTM and ANQGSEA. CDR3 length: 12 residues. The CDR3 DNA is TGCAGCGCTGAGCGGCGTGGGACTGAAGCTTTCTTT. Amino acids: CSAERRGTEAFF.

The V and J genes are TRBV6-1 and TRBJ2-5; the match to TRBD2 covers 9 bases. The length of the CDR3 is 18 residues. The V gene's germline CDR1 is MNHNS and CDR2 SASEGT. V was pared by 4 bases and J by 3 bases, with 15 bases of the junction left unmatched. CDR3 in DNA: TGTGCCAGCAGTGCGGAAGCGGGGGGCTACATACGAAAAGAGACCCAGTACTTC. Translation: CASSAEAGGYIRKETQYF.

V gene TRBV2 combines with J gene TRBJ2-3, with 9 bases matching TRBD2. The CDR3 length is 14 residues. CDR1 is SNHLY and CDR2 is FYNNEI in the germline V gene. V dropped 7 bases and J dropped 6; count of bases not matched to a gene: 8. CDR3 DNA sequence: TGTGCCAGCAATATAGCGGGGGCGGAGGATACGCAGTATTTT. Translated: CASNIAGAEDTQYF.

This clone appeared once. The chain links TRBV2 to TRBJ1-3; D is uncertain. Germline V gene data show CDR1 as SNHLY and CDR2 as FYNNEI. Trimming stripped 4 bases from V and 0 bases from J, with 13 bases between. The CDR3 is 16 residues long. The DNA for the CDR3 is TGTGCCAGCAGTGTGGGAGGGTTCTTCTCTGGAAACACCATATATTTT. Amino acids: CASSVGGFFSGNTIYF.

The chain couples TRBV19 to TRBJ1-1; 7 bases fit TRBD1. This CDR3 has 15 residues. After removal of 7 bases from V and 0 bases from J, the junction contained 8 bases not matched to a gene. The germline CDR1 and CDR2 sequences are LNHDA and SQIVND (reference sequence). CDR3 nucleotides: TGTGCCAGTACCCCCCAGGGACAGCTGAACACTGAAGCTTTCTTT. It translates to CASTPQGQLNTEAFF.

This clone appeared once. The chain uses TRBV7-2 and TRBJ2-7; D may be TRBD2 (6 bases). This CDR3 has 14 residues. V gave up 2 bases and J gave up 1 base, with 9 bases separating them. Per germline, CDR1 SGHTA and CDR2 FQGNSA. CDR3 sequence: CASSLSAGSYEQYF. The CDR3 region has the DNA TGTGCCAGCAGCTTATCGGCGGGGTCCTACGAGCAGTACTTC. Using reference TRBV7-2 and TRBJ2-7 for the parts outside the CDR3, the full variable domain is GAGVSQSPSNKVTEKGKDVELRCDPISGHTALYWYRQSLGQGLEFLIYFQGNSAPDKSGLPSDRFSAERTGGSVSTLTIQRTQQEDSAVYLCASSLSAGSYEQYFGPGTRLTVT.

V usage is TRBV6-1 and J usage is TRBJ1-2, with 8 bases that match TRBD1. Trimming at V came to 1 base and at J to 7 bases, leaving 8 bases not matched to a gene. This CDR3 spans 15 amino acids. Germline V gene sequence: CDR1 MNHNS, CDR2 SASEGT. Here the CDR3 reads CASSEVSGTGGGYTF. The CDR3 DNA sequence: TGTGCCAGCAGTGAAGTCTCCGGGACAGGTGGTGGCTACACCTTC.

The chain carries TRBV5-6 and TRBJ1-1; no clear D. CDR1 is SGHDT, CDR2 YYEEEE, per germline. V lost 3 bases, J lost 0 bases, and 9 bases lay in between. The CDR3 runs to 14 residues. The CDR3 sequence is CASSSGGMNTEAFF. The DNA of the CDR3 is TGTGCCAGCAGCTCAGGAGGGATGAACACTGAAGCTTTCTTT. The full variable domain, with the rest looked up from reference TRBV5-6 and TRBJ1-1, is DAGVTQSPTHLIKTRGQQVTLRCSPKSGHDTVSWYQQALGQGPQFIFQYYEEEERQRGNFPDRFSGHQFPNYSSELNVNALLLGDSALYLCASSSGGMNTEAFFGQGTRLTVV.